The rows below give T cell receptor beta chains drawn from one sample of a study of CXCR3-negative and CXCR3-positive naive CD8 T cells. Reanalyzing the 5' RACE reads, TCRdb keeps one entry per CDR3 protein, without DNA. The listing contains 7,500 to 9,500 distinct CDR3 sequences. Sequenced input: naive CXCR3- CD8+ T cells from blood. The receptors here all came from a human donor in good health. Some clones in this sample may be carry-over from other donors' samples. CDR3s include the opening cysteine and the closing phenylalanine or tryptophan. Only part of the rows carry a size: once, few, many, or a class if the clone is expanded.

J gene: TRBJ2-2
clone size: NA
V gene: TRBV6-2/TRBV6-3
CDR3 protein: CASSYGTRSTGDLFF

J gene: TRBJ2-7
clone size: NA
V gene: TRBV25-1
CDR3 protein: CASSELIGGDEQYF

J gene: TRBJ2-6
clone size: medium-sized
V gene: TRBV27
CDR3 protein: CASSLGTGIWLAGVGANVLTF

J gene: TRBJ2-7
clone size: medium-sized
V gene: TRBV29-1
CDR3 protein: CSVEGSDSSYEQYF

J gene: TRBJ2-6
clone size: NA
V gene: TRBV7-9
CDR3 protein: CASSQIPPGANVLTF

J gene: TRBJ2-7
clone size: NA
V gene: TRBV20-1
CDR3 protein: CSASGPERDDSYEQYF

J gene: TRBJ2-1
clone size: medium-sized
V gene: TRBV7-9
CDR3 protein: CASSLGGEQFF

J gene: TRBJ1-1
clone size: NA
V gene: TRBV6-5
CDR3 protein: CASSYSMNTEAFF

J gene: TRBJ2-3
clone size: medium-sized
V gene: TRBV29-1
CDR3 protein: CSGEGDTSTDTQYF

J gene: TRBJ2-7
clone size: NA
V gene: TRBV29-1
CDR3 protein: CSVDLWGGYEQYF

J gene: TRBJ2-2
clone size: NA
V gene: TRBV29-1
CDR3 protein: CSVDLGLAAGELFF

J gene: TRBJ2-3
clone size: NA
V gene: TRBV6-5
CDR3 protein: CASRHGTLTDTQYF

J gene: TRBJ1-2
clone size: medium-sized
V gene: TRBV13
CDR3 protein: CASSSGTYGRDPGYTF

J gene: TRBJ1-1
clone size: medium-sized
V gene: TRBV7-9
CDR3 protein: CASSYRRTGPERLNTEAFF

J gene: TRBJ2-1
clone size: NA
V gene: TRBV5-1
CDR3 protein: CASSLSEGSYNEQFF

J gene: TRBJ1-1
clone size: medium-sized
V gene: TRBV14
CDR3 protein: CASSQETSDEAFF

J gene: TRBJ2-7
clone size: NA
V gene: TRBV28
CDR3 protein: CASSLLGTGSSYEQYF